This paragraph covers one T cell receptor (beta chain) sequence. The data are from a study of blood T cell repertoires in COVID-19. Study-wide context: The United States, Italy and Spain supplied acute and convalescent COVID-19 samples. PBMCs, B-cell-depleted T cells, or T cells were the source of the cDNA or gDNA that made up the material.

Original processing methods: Counts of nucleated cells, estimated from reference gene primer amplification, were obtained. The table came from immunoSEQ multiplex PCR; TCRdb's copy has only in-frame clones and leaves some out. V, J and clone size are taken as reported in that table, and D and trimming were inferred from the DNA itself. Here the sample spans 68,000 or so clones, 70% to 90% being singletons. The CDR3 is 11 residues long. Germline CDR1 SQVTM, CDR2 ANQGSEA. V shed 4 bases and J shed 6 bases, with 9 bases lying between them. The sequence came from a man aged 70-80 years with active or convalescent COVID-19. Sequencing was carried out using peripheral blood. The rearrangement links TRBV29-1 to TRBJ1-2; D is undetermined. The CDR3 reads CSVGGGNGYTF. CDR3 nucleotide sequence: TGCAGCGTTGGTGGCGGGAATGGCTACACCTTC.